Each of the 25 T cell receptor beta chains below was sequenced from the same sample in a study of STAT5B mutations in CD4+ large granular lymphocyte leukemia. Sequencing used immunoSEQ multiplex PCR; TCRdb keeps in-frame clones, though not all of them. This table holds tens of thousands of clones, 65% to 80% found once. Sequenced: CD4+ T cells from blood buffy coats. The receptors shown here come from a human donor in good health.

The rearrangement links TRBV6-6 to TRBJ2-2, with 7 bases matching TRBD2. The V segment lost 6 bases and the J segment 3 bases; nucleotides outside the gene matches: 10. The germline CDR1 and CDR2 sequences are MNHNY and SVGAGI (reference sequence). The CDR3 has 16 residues. The CDR3, as DNA: TGTGCCAGCAGCCCTGGGTGGGGGAGGGACACCGGGGAGCTGTTTTTT. It translates to CASSPGWGRDTGELFF.

The genes are TRBV18 and TRBJ2-3; no clear D. Trimming took 0 bases from V and 6 from J, leaving 7 bases between them. CDR3 size: 13 residues. CDR1 KGHSH and CDR2 LQKENI come from the germline V gene. CDR3 residues: CASSPPSDDTQYF. The DNA for the CDR3 is TGTGCCAGCTCACCACCCTCGGACGATACGCAGTATTTT.

Here the CDR3 DNA reads TGCGCCAGCAGCTTGGGCGGGGTCCAAGCTAGCACAGATACGCAGTATTTT. As protein: CASSLGGVQASTDTQYF. V is TRBV5-1 and J is TRBJ2-3; D perhaps matches TRBD2 (6 bases). Germline CDR1 SGHRS, CDR2 YFSETQ. The CDR3 is 17 residues long. With 0 bases removed from V and 0 bases from J, the gap between germline ends came to 14 bases.

A few counts support this clone. The V call is TRBV5-4, the J call TRBJ1-2, with TRBD1 matching 11 bases. The CDR3 totals 15 residues. V gave up 1 base and J gave up 6 bases; unmatched junction bases: 5. Per germline, CDR1 SGHNT and CDR2 YYREEE (reference sequence). The CDR3 nucleotides are TGTGCCAGCAGCTTGAGGGACAGGGGGTTTGATGGCTACACCTTC. Translated, it gives CASSLRDRGFDGYTF.

The chain is built from TRBV5-1 and TRBJ2-1, with 11 bases identical to TRBD1. Germline V lookup: CDR1 SGHRS, CDR2 YFSETQ. CDR3 length: 14 amino acids. The V gene end was trimmed by 4 bases and the J gene end by 6 bases; junction bases not matched to a gene: 3. The CDR3 DNA is TGCGCCAGCAGCCTGGGACAGGGGGGCAATGAGCAGTTCTTC. Translation gives CASSLGQGGNEQFF. Variable domain in full (rest from reference TRBV5-1 and TRBJ2-1): KAGVTQTPRYLIKTRGQQVTLSCSPISGHRSVSWYQQTPGQGLQFLFEYFSETQRNKGNFPGRFSGRQFSNSRSEMNVSTLELGDSALYLCASSLGQGGNEQFFGPGTRLTVL.

This clone turned up a few times. The chain links TRBV5-1 to TRBJ1-1; weak D call: TRBD1 (6 bases). Trimming stripped 0 bases from V and 5 bases from J, with 14 bases between. This CDR3 has 15 amino acids. Germline CDR1 reads SGHRS; CDR2 reads YFSETQ. The CDR3 spells CASSLGQGKRTEAFF. Here the CDR3 DNA reads TGCGCCAGCAGCTTGGGGCAGGGGAAGAGGACTGAAGCTTTCTTT.

The J gene is TRBJ2-3, the V gene TRBV30; perhaps TRBD1 as D (5 bases). V lost 3 bases, J lost 3 bases, and 19 bases lay in between. The CDR3 covers 16 residues. Germline values: CDR1 GTSNPN, CDR2 SVGIG (reference sequence). The CDR3 loop reads CAWSVGGAQGTDTQYF. CDR3 DNA sequence: TGTGCCTGGAGCGTCGGTGGGGCTCAGGGAACAGATACGCAGTATTTT. The whole variable domain, filled in from reference TRBV30 and TRBJ2-3, reads SQTIHQWPATLVQPVGSPLSLECTVEGTSNPNLYWYRQAAGRGLQLLFYSVGIGQISSEVPQNLSASRPQDRQFILSSKKLLLSDSGFYLCAWSVGGAQGTDTQYFGPGTRLTVL.

In this sample, this clone turned up a few times. The chain carries TRBV9 and TRBJ2-5; D might be TRBD2 (5 bases). Germline CDR1 is SGDLS and CDR2 is YYNGEE. This CDR3 contains 13 residues. V lost 1 base to trimming and J lost 13 bases, with 17 bases between them. CDR3: CASSVTPDSHTYF. In DNA, the CDR3 is TGTGCCAGCAGCGTAACCCCGGACTCGCACACGTACTTC.

The V and J genes are TRBV6-5 and TRBJ2-3; 8 bases are shared with TRBD1. The V and J ends lost 2 bases and 2 bases, in that order; junction bases with no gene match: 3. This CDR3 has 15 amino acids. CDR1 is MNHEY and CDR2 is SVGAGI in the germline V gene. As DNA, the CDR3 is TGTGCCAGCAGTTACCGGGGACAGGTCACAGATACGCAGTATTTT. Translation: CASSYRGQVTDTQYF.

V usage is TRBV4-3 and J usage is TRBJ1-1; possible D gene TRBD1, 5 bases. Trimming took off 4 bases at V and 8 bases at J, with 11 bases between the two ends. Germline assignment: CDR1 LGHNA and CDR2 YSLEER. This CDR3 has 12 residues. The CDR3 bases are TGCGCCAGCAGCCGCTCATCAGGGGAAGCTTTCTTT. The encoded protein is CASSRSSGEAFF.

V and J are TRBV7-8 and TRBJ1-2; D remains unclear. The length of the CDR3 is 13 residues. The germline V and J ends were trimmed by 2 bases and 7 bases, with 11 bases remaining between them. Germline V CDR1 and CDR2: SGHVS, FQNEAQ. Here the CDR3 reads CASSLKGPVGYTF. Written as DNA, the CDR3 is TGTGCCAGCAGCTTAAAAGGCCCCGTTGGCTACACCTTC.

The CDR3 DNA is TGCAGCGCCTCCGGGACAGTCAGTAATGAGCAGTTCTTC. It translates to CSASGTVSNEQFF. The J gene is TRBJ2-1, the V gene TRBV29-1, with TRBD1 identical over 7 bases. The trim removed 7 bases at V and 7 bases at J, leaving 10 bases unmatched. This CDR3 is 13 amino acids long. Germline-derived CDR1 and CDR2 are SQVTM and ANQGSEA.

This chain uses TRBV5-1 with TRBJ1-1, with a tentative D call TRBD1 (5 bases). The CDR3 contains 14 residues. Per germline, CDR1 SGHRS and CDR2 YFSETQ. Trimming took off 4 bases at V and 1 base at J, with 11 bases between the two ends. The CDR3 DNA follows: TGCGCCAGCAGCCAGGTCGGGGGGAACACTGAAGCTTTCTTT. Protein: CASSQVGGNTEAFF.

The rearrangement links TRBV7-2 to TRBJ2-5; 10 nucleotides line up with TRBD2. Germline CDR1 SGHTA, CDR2 FQGNSA. CDR3 length equals 17 residues. Trimming at V came to 5 bases and at J to 5 bases, leaving 14 bases not matched to a gene. For the CDR3, the DNA is TGTGCCAGCAGCCTCGGGTGGGCTAGCGGGAGCTGGGAGACCCAGTACTTC. Amino acid sequence: CASSLGWASGSWETQYF.

The chain joins TRBV19 to TRBJ1-5; D remains unclear. This CDR3 has 15 residues. Per germline, CDR1 LNHDA and CDR2 SQIVND (reference sequence). Trimming took 2 bases from V and 0 from J, leaving 8 bases between them. The CDR3: CASSIIQTSNQPQHF. CDR3 sequence (DNA): TGTGCCAGTAGTATAATTCAGACTAGCAATCAGCCCCAGCATTTT.

The CDR3 region has the DNA TGCGCCAGCAGCAAGGGACAGGGGCTGAACACTGAAGCTTTCTTT. This translates into CASSKGQGLNTEAFF. V gene TRBV5-1 combines with J gene TRBJ1-1; 10 nucleotides match TRBD1. The CDR3 contains 15 residues. Looked up from germline, CDR1 is SGHRS and CDR2 is YFSETQ. V was pared by 4 bases and J by 0 bases, with 3 bases of the junction left unmatched.

The chain has TRBV4-1 and TRBJ2-5; D is perhaps TRBD2 (6 bases). V was pared by 0 bases and J by 5 bases, with 16 bases between. CDR3 size: 16 residues. Germline CDR1 reads MGHRA; CDR2 reads YSYEKL. CDR3 protein: CASSQELQLARETQYF. In DNA form, the CDR3 reads TGCGCCAGCAGCCAAGAATTACAACTAGCTAGGGAGACCCAGTACTTC.

The CDR3 sequence: CASRDSGGAFGTQYF. CDR3 nucleotides: TGTGCCAGCAGGGATAGCGGGGGGGCCTTTGGGACCCAGTACTTC. This chain connects TRBV27 to TRBJ2-5, with TRBD2 identical over 11 bases. The CDR3 spans 15 residues. Per germline, CDR1 MNHEY and CDR2 SMNVEV (reference sequence). Trimming cost V 6 bases and J 7 bases; bases outside gene matches: 10.

J is TRBJ1-1 and V is TRBV5-1; maybe TRBD1 (5 bases). This CDR3 is built from 14 residues. Germline-derived CDR1 and CDR2 are SGHRS and YFSETQ. V lost 5 bases and J lost 3, with 14 bases in between. The CDR3: CASRTSGGYTEAFF. The CDR3 region has the DNA TGCGCCAGCAGAACATCCGGGGGTTACACTGAAGCTTTCTTT.

The chain carries TRBV10-2 and TRBJ2-4, with 9 bases fitting TRBD2. CDR3 length: 14 residues. V shed 7 bases, J shed 5 bases, and the junction held 6 bases outside the gene matches. Germline assignment: CDR1 WSHSY and CDR2 SAAADI. The CDR3 region has the DNA TGCGCCAGCAAACATAGCGGGGGACAAAACATTCAGTACTTC. Protein: CASKHSGGQNIQYF.

The chain is built from TRBV19 and TRBJ2-1; 12 bases are a match to TRBD2. Looked up from germline, CDR1 is LNHDA and CDR2 is SQIVND (reference sequence). Germline trimming cut 8 bases from V and 10 bases from J; bases unmatched to any gene: 9. This CDR3 has 14 residues. The CDR3 nucleotides are TGTGCCAGTCGCTGGACTAGCGGGGCTTCGGAGCAGTTCTTC. Residues: CASRWTSGASEQFF.

The chain uses TRBV5-5 and TRBJ2-7, with TRBD1 identical over 7 bases. This CDR3 region has 15 residues. Germline CDR1 is SGHKS and CDR2 is YYEKEE (reference sequence). Germline trimming cut 4 bases from V and 2 bases from J; bases unmatched to any gene: 9. The CDR3 coding sequence is TGTGCCAGCAGCCCGTTAGGGGACAGAGCCTACGAGCAGTACTTC. This codes for CASSPLGDRAYEQYF.

The chain carries TRBV10-3 and TRBJ2-7, with TRBD2 matching over 7 bases. Germline CDR1 and CDR2: ENHRY and SYGVKD. Trimming removed 0 bases from V and 2 bases from J; junction bases left unmatched: 13. The CDR3 spans 18 residues. Here the CDR3 reads CAISESSGGVHPTYEQYF. The CDR3 bases are TGTGCCATCAGTGAGTCGAGTGGGGGGGTGCACCCAACCTACGAGCAGTACTTC.

There are a few counts of this clone. The chain combines TRBV5-1 with TRBJ2-6, with 8 bases identical to TRBD2. Germline CDR1 and CDR2: SGHRS and YFSETQ. V dropped 1 base and J dropped 0; count of bases not matched to a gene: 3. The CDR3 sequence is 17 residues long. For the CDR3, the DNA is TGCGCCAGCAGCTTGTCCAGCGGGAGCTCTGGGGCCAACGTCCTGACTTTC. Its translation is CASSLSSGSSGANVLTF.

The rearrangement uses TRBV5-1 and TRBJ2-7, with TRBD1 identical over 10 bases. In germline, CDR1 is SGHRS, CDR2 YFSETQ. With 0 bases clipped from V and 4 bases from J, the junction kept 4 bases outside the gene matches. The CDR3 has 15 amino acids. The CDR3 spells CASSLGGQGIYEQYF. The DNA for the CDR3 is TGCGCCAGCAGCTTGGGGGGACAGGGGATTTACGAGCAGTACTTC. Full variable domain (remainder filled in from reference TRBV5-1 and TRBJ2-7): KAGVTQTPRYLIKTRGQQVTLSCSPISGHRSVSWYQQTPGQGLQFLFEYFSETQRNKGNFPGRFSGRQFSNSRSEMNVSTLELGDSALYLCASSLGGQGIYEQYFGPGTRLTVT.